These 6 T cell receptor beta chains share one sample of origin, sequenced in a study of cytomegalovirus exposure and HLA in healthy donors. With 60 Vbeta and 13 Jbeta primers, the PCR was carried out. Some clones are missing from TCRdb's copy, which holds only in-frame ones; the method was immunoSEQ multiplex PCR. The data contain about 170,000 clones, roughly 75% of them seen just once; the ten biggest clones take up 1%. The specimen sequenced was PBMCs. The receptors shown here come from a woman aged 45-59 years in good health and CMV-seropositive.

The gene calls are TRBV7-8 and TRBJ2-7; TRBD1 is a possible D gene (5 bases). This CDR3 region has 16 residues. CDR1 and CDR2 from the germline V gene are SGHVS and FQNEAQ. Trimming pared 5 bases from V and 3 bases from J, leaving 20 bases between. CDR3 bases: TGTGCCAGCAGCCCGAGAGGACATTCAATAATCTACGAGCAGTACTTC. Its translation is CASSPRGHSIIYEQYF. The whole variable domain, remainder taken from reference TRBV7-8 and TRBJ2-7, is GAGVSQSPRYKVAKRGQDVALRCDPISGHVSLFWYQQALGQGPEFLTYFQNEAQLDKSGLPSDRFFAERPEGSVSTLKIQRTQQEDSAVYLCASSPRGHSIIYEQYFGPGTRLTVT.

V usage is TRBV11-3 and J usage is TRBJ2-7; 7 bases agree with TRBD1. V lost 5 bases and J lost 6; bases outside the gene matches: 4. The CDR3 runs 12 residues. Germline CDR1 SGHNT, CDR2 YENEEA. The CDR3 reads CASSRRGLEQYF. In nucleotides, the CDR3 is TGTGCCAGCAGCCGTAGGGGGCTCGAGCAGTACTTC.

The CDR3 sequence is CASRSHRAGGELFF. In nucleotides, the CDR3 is TGTGCCAGCAGATCTCACAGGGCGGGCGGGGAGCTGTTTTTT. This chain connects TRBV28 to TRBJ2-2, with D tentatively TRBD1 (6 bases). Germline assignment: CDR1 MDHEN and CDR2 SYDVKM. V lost 6 bases and J lost 7, with 15 bases in between. The CDR3 length is 14 residues.

J is TRBJ1-1 and V is TRBV28; perhaps TRBD1 as D (6 bases). The CDR3 covers 16 residues. Trimming took off 2 bases at V and 0 bases at J, with 13 bases between the two ends. Looked up from germline, CDR1 is MDHEN and CDR2 is SYDVKM. CDR3 amino acids: CASSLRTANMNTEAFF. As DNA, the CDR3 is TGTGCCAGCAGTTTAAGGACAGCCAATATGAACACTGAAGCTTTCTTT.

V usage is TRBV6-6 and J usage is TRBJ2-3; D uncertain. This CDR3 spans 14 amino acids. V was pared by 2 bases and J by 4 bases, with 10 bases between. Germline CDR1 MNHNY, CDR2 SVGAGI (reference sequence). Written as DNA, the CDR3 is TGTGCCAGCAGTTACGTCGGCAGGTCAGATACGCAGTATTTT. Translating it yields CASSYVGRSDTQYF.

This clone showed up just a few times. The J gene is TRBJ1-5, the V gene TRBV30; D not resolved. V lost 0 bases and J 11 bases, leaving 8 bases between the germline ends. The CDR3 spans 11 residues. Germline V gives CDR1 GTSNPN, CDR2 SVGIG (reference sequence). CDR3 amino acids: CAWSVGEAQHF. DNA for the CDR3: TGTGCCTGGAGTGTTGGTGAGGCCCAGCATTTT.